The rows below give T cell receptor beta chains drawn from one sample of a study of blood T cell repertoires in COVID-19. Assay: immunoSEQ multiplex PCR; the TCRdb copy retains only in-frame clones and omits some. The table lists 250,000 to 300,000 clones, roughly 80% of them singletons. The source material was PBMCs or T cells enriched from blood (not recorded which). The receptor source for this set is a man in his forties or fifties who had recovered from COVID-19. The CDR3 runs from the conserved cysteine through the conserved F or W. The D gene is left open where the match is weak. Only part of the rows carry a size: once, few, many, or a class if the clone is expanded.

size: .; D: .; J: TRBJ1-4; V: TRBV7-9; DNA: TGTGCCAGCAGCCCTCGACAGGCGAACGAAAAACTGTTTTTT; CDR3: CASSPRQANEKLFF
size: .; D: .; J: TRBJ1-2; V: TRBV2; DNA: TGTGCCATCGGTAGGGGTTATGGCTACACCTTC; CDR3: CAIGRGYGYTF
size: .; D: .; J: TRBJ1-3; V: TRBV3-1/TRBV3-2; DNA: TGTGCCAGCAGCCAAGCTGGGCCCCTCCGATCTGGAAACACCATATATTTT; CDR3: CASSQAGPLRSGNTIYF
size: .; D: .; J: TRBJ1-1; V: TRBV5-5; DNA: TGTGCCAGCAGCTCTATGGGGATAGACAGGACTGAAGCTTTCTTT; CDR3: CASSSMGIDRTEAFF
size: .; D: TRBD1; J: TRBJ1-3; V: TRBV28; DNA: TGTGCCAGCACCTCTGGGACAGCTGGAAACACCATATATTTT; CDR3: CASTSGTAGNTIYF
size: .; D: TRBD1; J: TRBJ1-4; V: TRBV11-2; DNA: TGTGCCAGCAGCCCCCGGCCAACAGGGGGGCGGGAAAAACTGTTTTTT; CDR3: CASSPRPTGGREKLFF
size: .; D: TRBD1; J: TRBJ1-1; V: TRBV28; DNA: TGTGCCAGCAGCTCCCCGGCCCAGGGGGTGGCTTTCTTT; CDR3: CASSSPAQGVAFF
size: .; D: .; J: TRBJ1-1; V: TRBV18; DNA: TGTGCCAGCTCACTATCGACGGGGAACACTGAAGCTTTCTTT; CDR3: CASSLSTGNTEAFF
size: .; D: TRBD2; J: TRBJ2-3; V: TRBV3-1/TRBV3-2; DNA: TGTGCCAGCAGCCAATCGGTCATAGCGGGGGGGCGGGATACGCAGTATTTT; CDR3: CASSQSVIAGGRDTQYF
size: .; D: TRBD2; J: TRBJ2-2; V: TRBV5-4; DNA: TGTGCCAGCAGCTTGGTCCCGACTAGCGGGAGGACGAACACCGGGGAGCTGTTTTTT; CDR3: CASSLVPTSGRTNTGELFF
size: once; D: TRBD2; J: TRBJ2-1; V: TRBV11-3; DNA: TGTGCCAGCAGCTTAGGGGCGGGAGGCAATGAGCAGTTCTTC; CDR3: CASSLGAGGNEQFF
size: .; D: TRBD1; J: TRBJ2-2; V: TRBV4-1; DNA: TGCGCCAGCAGCCTAAAACCGACAGGGGGCACCGGGGAGCTGTTTTTT; CDR3: CASSLKPTGGTGELFF
size: .; D: TRBD1; J: TRBJ1-6; V: TRBV9; DNA: TGTGCCAGCAGCGGACAGGGCTCAAAGGAAAATTCACCCCTCCACTTT; CDR3: CASSGQGSKENSPLHF